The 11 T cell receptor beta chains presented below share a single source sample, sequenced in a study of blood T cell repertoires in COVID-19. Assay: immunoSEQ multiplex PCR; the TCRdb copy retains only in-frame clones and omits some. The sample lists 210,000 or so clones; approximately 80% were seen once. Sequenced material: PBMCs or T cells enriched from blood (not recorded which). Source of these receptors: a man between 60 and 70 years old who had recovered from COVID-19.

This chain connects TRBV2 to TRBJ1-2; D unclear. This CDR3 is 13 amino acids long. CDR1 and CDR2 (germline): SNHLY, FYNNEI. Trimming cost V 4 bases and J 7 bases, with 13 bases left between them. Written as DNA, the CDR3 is TGTGCCAGCAGTGGGGAGCCGATATCTGGCTACACCTTC. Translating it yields CASSGEPISGYTF.

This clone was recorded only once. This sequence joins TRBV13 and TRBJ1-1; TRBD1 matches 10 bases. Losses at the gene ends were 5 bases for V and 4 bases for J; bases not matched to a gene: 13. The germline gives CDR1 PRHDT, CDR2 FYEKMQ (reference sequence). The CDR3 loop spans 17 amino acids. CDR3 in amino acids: CASSPSGQGPVFTEAFF. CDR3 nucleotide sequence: TGTGCCAGCAGCCCGTCGGGACAGGGGCCGGTATTCACTGAAGCTTTCTTT.

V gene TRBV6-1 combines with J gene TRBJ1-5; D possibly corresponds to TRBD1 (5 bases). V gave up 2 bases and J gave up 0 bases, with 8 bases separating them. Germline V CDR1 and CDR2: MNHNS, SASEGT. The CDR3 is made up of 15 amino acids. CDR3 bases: TGTGCCAGCAGTGAACGGGGGGATAGCAATCAGCCCCAGCATTTT. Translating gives CASSERGDSNQPQHF.

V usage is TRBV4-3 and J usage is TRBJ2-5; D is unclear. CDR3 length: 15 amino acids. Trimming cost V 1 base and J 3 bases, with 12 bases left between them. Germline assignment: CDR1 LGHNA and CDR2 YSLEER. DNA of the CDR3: TGCGCCAGCAGCCAAGTGGGCAGCTCCAAAGAGACCCAGTACTTC. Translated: CASSQVGSSKETQYF.

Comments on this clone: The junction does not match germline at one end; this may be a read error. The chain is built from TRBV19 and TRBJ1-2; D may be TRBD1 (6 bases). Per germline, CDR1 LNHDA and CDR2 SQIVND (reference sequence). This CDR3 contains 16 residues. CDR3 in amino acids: CASSVTGMAGSYGHTF. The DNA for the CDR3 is TGTGCCAGTAGTGTAACAGGGATGGCAGGATCATATGGCCACACCTTC. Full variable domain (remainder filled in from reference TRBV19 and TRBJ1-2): DGGITQSPKYLFRKEGQNVTLSCEQNLNHDAMYWYRQDPGQGLRLIYYSQIVNDFQKGDIAEGYSVSREKKESFPLTVTSAQKNPTAFYLCASSVTGMAGSYGHTFGSGTRLTVV.

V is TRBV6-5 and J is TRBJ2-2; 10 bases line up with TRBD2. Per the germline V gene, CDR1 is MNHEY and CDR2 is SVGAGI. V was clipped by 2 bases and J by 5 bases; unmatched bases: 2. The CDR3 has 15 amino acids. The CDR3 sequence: CASSYELAGTGELFF. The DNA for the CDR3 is TGTGCCAGCAGTTACGAACTAGCGGGGACCGGGGAGCTGTTTTTT.

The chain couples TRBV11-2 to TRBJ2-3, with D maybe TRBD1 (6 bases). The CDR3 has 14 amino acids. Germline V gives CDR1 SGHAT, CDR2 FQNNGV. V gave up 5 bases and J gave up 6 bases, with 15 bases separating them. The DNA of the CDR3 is TGTGCCAGCAGCCCAAACAGGGTCCCGGATACGCAGTATTTT. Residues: CASSPNRVPDTQYF.

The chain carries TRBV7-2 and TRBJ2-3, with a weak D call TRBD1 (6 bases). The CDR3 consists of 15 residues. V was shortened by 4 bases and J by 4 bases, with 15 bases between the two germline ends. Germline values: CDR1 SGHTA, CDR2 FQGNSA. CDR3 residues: CASSSSRTDSDTQYF. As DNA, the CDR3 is TGTGCCAGCAGCTCTTCGCGGACAGATTCAGATACGCAGTATTTT.

Written as DNA, the CDR3 is TGTGCCAGCAGTGATTTCCTCAACACCGGGGAGCTGTTTTTT. This gives the protein CASSDFLNTGELFF. The genes are TRBV2 and TRBJ2-2, with no clear D. V was clipped by 3 bases and J by 2 bases, with 7 bases between them. CDR1 SNHLY and CDR2 FYNNEI come from the germline V gene. This CDR3 has 14 amino acids.

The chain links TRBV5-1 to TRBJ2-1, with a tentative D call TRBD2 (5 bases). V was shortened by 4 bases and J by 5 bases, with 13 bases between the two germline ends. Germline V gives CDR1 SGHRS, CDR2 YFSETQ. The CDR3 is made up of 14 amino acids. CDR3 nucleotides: TGCGCCAGCAGCAAACAGCGGAGCGACAATGAGCAGTTCTTC. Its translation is CASSKQRSDNEQFF. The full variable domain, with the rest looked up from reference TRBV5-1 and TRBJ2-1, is KAGVTQTPRYLIKTRGQQVTLSCSPISGHRSVSWYQQTPGQGLQFLFEYFSETQRNKGNFPGRFSGRQFSNSRSEMNVSTLELGDSALYLCASSKQRSDNEQFFGPGTRLTVL.

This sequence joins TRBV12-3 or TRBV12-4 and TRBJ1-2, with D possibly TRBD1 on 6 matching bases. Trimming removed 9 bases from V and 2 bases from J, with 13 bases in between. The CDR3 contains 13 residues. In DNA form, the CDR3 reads TGTGCCAGACCGGGACAACAAAACTATGGCTACACCTTC. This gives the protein CARPGQQNYGYTF.